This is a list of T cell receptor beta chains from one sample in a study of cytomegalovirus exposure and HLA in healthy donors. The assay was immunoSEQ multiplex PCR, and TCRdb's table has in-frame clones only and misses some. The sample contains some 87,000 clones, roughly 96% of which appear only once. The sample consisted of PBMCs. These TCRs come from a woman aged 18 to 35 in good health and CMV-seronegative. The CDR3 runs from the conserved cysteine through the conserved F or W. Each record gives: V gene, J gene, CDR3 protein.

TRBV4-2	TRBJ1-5	CASSQDRDRSNQPQHF
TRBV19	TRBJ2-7	CASSPIWDFNEQYF
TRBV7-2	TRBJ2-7	CASSRSMGRVRDEQYF
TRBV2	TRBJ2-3	CARWERETTDTQYF
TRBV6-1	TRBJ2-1	CASSEMPSVAGVSGEQFF
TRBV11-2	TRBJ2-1	CASSSNPSGGEQFF
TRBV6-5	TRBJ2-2	CATEGRTSRSGELFF
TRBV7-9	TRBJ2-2	CASSSGGNTGELFF
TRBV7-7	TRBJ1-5	CASSLAQTNQPQHF
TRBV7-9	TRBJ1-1	CASITGGGVYTEAFF
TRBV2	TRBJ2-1	CASSGGLDNEQFF
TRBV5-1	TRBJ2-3	CASSPVEGAGGSDTQYF
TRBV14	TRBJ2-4	CASSQSRVKNIQYF
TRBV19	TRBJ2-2	CASKLAGPQNTGELFF
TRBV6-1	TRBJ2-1	CASSERTGTSGKNEQFF
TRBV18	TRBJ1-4	CASSPGALNEKLFF
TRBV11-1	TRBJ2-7	CASSFGGGTSLIEQYF
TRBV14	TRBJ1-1	CASSYGRGEAFF
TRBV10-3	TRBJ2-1	CAISDEGREQFF
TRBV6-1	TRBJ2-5	CASTRQGMLLETQYF
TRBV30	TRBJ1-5	CAWSPPGQLNQPQHF
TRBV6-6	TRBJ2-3	CASRPSGRVVDTQYF
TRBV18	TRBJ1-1	CASLQTEAGTEAFF
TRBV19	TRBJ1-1	CASSPRRDRGDTEAFF
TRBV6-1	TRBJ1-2	CASSEAETGANYGYTF
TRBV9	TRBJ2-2	CASSGGQPNTGELFF
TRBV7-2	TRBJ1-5	CASSLGQGGQPQHF
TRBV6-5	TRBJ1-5	CASSLAGPDQPQHF
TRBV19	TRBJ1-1	CASSIDQGGGTEAFF
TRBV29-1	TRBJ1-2	CSVELGDNHYGYTF
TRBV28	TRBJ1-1	CASSLDIPTEAFF
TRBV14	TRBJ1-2	CASTMGQGGYGYTF
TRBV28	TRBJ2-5	CASSFRGETQYF
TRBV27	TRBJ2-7	CASSSLGLAGGYEQYF
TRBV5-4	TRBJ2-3	CASSVRLAVSTDTQYF
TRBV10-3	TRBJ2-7	CAISAPDSSYEQYF
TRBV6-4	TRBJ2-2	CASSDGRVVRPTGELFF
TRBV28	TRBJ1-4	CASSFRTGLEDEKLFF
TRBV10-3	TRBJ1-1	CAISESLAGLLGEAFF
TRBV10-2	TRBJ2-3	CASSDPSGRGSDTQYF
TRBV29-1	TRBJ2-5	CSVKNVMENQETQYF
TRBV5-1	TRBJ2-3	CASSLGQNTDTQYF
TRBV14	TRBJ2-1	CASSPLAGGYNEQFF
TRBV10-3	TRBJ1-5	CAVSESRGYQPQHF
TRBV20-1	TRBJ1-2	CRTGDGYTF
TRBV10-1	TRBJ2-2	CASTGANTGELFF
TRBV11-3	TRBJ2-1	CASSLRGLDPNNEQFF